The entry below describes one T cell receptor beta chain. Its target is unknown. In germline, CDR1 is SEHNR, CDR2 FQNEAQ (reference sequence). CDR3 size: 11 residues. The data stem from a study of T cells expressing NK-cell markers. With UMIs, 5'RACE template switching was used to make TCR beta cDNA. TCRdb reanalyzed the 5' RACE reads, giving one entry per CDR3 protein sequence and no DNA. The sample has more than 400,000 distinct CDR3 sequences; the top ten hold about 7.1%. Findings of the study overall: Roughly 6 of the donors carried dominant NKG2C+ clonotypes that took up about 1.0-7.0% of their CD8+ T cells.

This clonotype originated in a woman aged 18-70 years in good health. The gene calls are TRBV7-9 and TRBJ2-7; no DNA is available, so the TRBD2 call from TCRdb remains unchecked. Sequenced material: blood T cells: a sorted CD56 or NKG2C T cell subset, CD4+ or CD8+ T cells, or bulk PBMC T cells (not recorded which). The CDR3: CASSLEAGQYF. Complete variable domain (other parts from reference TRBV7-9 and TRBJ2-7): DTGVSQNPRHKITKRGQNVTFRCDPISEHNRLYWYRQTLGQGPEFLTYFQNEAQLEKSRLLSDRFSAERPKGSFSTLEIQRTEQGDSAMYLCASSLEAGQYFGPGTRLTVT.